This record covers a single TCR beta chain. The entry originates in a study of blood T cell repertoires in COVID-19. In germline, CDR1 is SGDLS, CDR2 YYNGEE. The CDR3 runs 17 residues. Trimming cost V 3 bases and J 5 bases, with 23 bases left between them. As originally analysed: Cell counts per sample came from amplifying reference gene primers. Data came from immunoSEQ multiplex PCR; TCRdb stores just in-frame clones and leaves some out. The D gene and trimming were derived from the DNA, and the V and J assignments and clone size from that table. This table holds fewer than 350,000 clones, roughly 86% found once.

This TCR was sampled from a man aged 25 to 40 with COVID-19, enrolled during active disease. V and J are TRBV9 and TRBJ2-5; the D gene is possibly TRBD2 (6 bases). The sequenced material came from peripheral blood. The CDR3 region is CASSGAVLSGGRETQYF. For the CDR3, the DNA is TGTGCCAGCAGCGGCGCCGTATTATCCGGGGGTAGGGAGACCCAGTACTTC.